This record looks at one T cell receptor beta chain sequence and its context. The clone's antigen remains unknown. No much larger clone exists at a distance of one base, and base qualities are not known. This sample was taken from a study of OX40 agonist ivuxolimab in advanced cancers. Context from the whole study: Ivuxolimab was an agonistic, fully human IgG2 monoclonal antibody directed against OX40 (CD134), a costimulatory receptor. Partial responses occurred in three dose-escalation patients: two with cutaneous melanoma and one with hepatocellular carcinoma. The purpose of peripheral TCRbeta sequencing was to test whether ivuxolimab changed TCR sequence diversity and led to clonal T-cell expansion. Of the 50 or so patients in dose escalation, about 20 had hepatocellular carcinoma, approximately 15 had melanoma, 9 had renal cell carcinoma and 9 had head and neck cancer. In the dose-escalation cohort, approximately 83% of patients were male, and the mean age was around 65 years with a range of roughly 20 to 80. Intravenous ivuxolimab was administered to patients every 2 weeks at six dose levels: 0.01, 0.1, 0.3, 1.5, 3 and 10 mg/kg. The paper covers the monotherapy dose-escalation part of the phase I ivuxolimab trial, which included N ≈ 54 patients. Patients were allowed to have had prior anti-PD-1, anti-PD-L1 or anti-CTLA-4 therapy, and roughly 40% of the dose-escalation patients had previously received checkpoint inhibitors.

Patients with autoimmune disease history or receiving systemic immunosuppression were excluded from the trial. Peripheral blood for TCR sequencing was drawn from every dose cohort at baseline, at cycle 4 day 1 and at cycle 7 day 1. The samples were drawn from a first-in-human, open-label, multicenter phase I dose-escalation trial of ivuxolimab. The trial enrolled adults with locally advanced or metastatic head and neck squamous cell, hepatocellular, melanoma or renal cell carcinoma. CD4+ and CD8+ T cells were sorted separately from peripheral blood before TCR sequencing. To sequence the TCRbeta CDR3 region, genomic DNA was isolated from the sorted cells. The immunoSEQ Assay was used to sequence the TCRbeta CDR3 regions. TCRdb stores this immuneACCESS table with in-frame sequences only. Part of the clones is absent; in the studies checked, under half of the shortfall reflects unresolved V genes, and no reason is known for the rest. In all, the sample holds around 79,000 clones, and about nine tenths of those were seen once. The ten largest clones add up to roughly 4.3% of the sample.

V gives up 4 bases and J gives up 2 bases, and the segment between their germline ends measures 21 bases. From a lookup of the germline V gene, CDR1 and CDR2 are SGDLS and YYNGEE. The CDR3 has 17 amino acids, counting the end cysteine and phenylalanine. Only the CDR3 part of the read is kept: 51 bases, read in frame from the first base. Overall study outcomes, separate from this receptor: Low levels of normalized T-cell clonal expansion were also shown by some nonresponding patients. In the 0.1-3.0 mg/kg groups, partial responders were among the patients with the lowest normalized peripheral clonal expansion, particularly in CD8+ T cells. The antigen specificity of the peripheral T cells that underwent clonal expansion was not determined. Clonal expansion of both CD4+ and CD8+ blood T cells was observed from baseline to week 6 at doses 0.1 to 3.0 mg/kg. After ivuxolimab, more expanded clones were found on average in CD8+ T cells than in CD4+ T cells.

The source was CD4+ or CD8+ T cells sorted from blood, collected in a trial of the OX40 agonist ivuxolimab. The chain is encoded by TRBV9 joined to TRBJ1-2, with a weak D call of TRBD1 (5 bases match). This TCR derives from an adult with an advanced solid tumor such as melanoma, head and neck, liver or kidney cancer. The CDR3 has the sequence CASSPRGDRVNNYGYTF. The DNA is as follows: TGTGCCAGCAGCCCGAGGGGTGATCGGGTAAACAACTATGGCTACACCTTC.